The sequence of this T cell receptor (beta chain) was determined in a study of T cell clones after liver transplantation. Trimming stripped 0 bases from V and 9 bases from J, with 3 bases between. The germline V gene encodes CDR1 MNHEY and CDR2 SMNVEV (reference sequence). The CDR3 loop spans 12 amino acids. The table came from immunoSEQ multiplex PCR; TCRdb's copy has only in-frame clones and leaves some out. The sample consists of around 97,000 clones, around 84% of them appearing once. This TCR was recovered from a human patient who received a liver transplant. Some of the T cells might come from the graft donor. The chain employs TRBV27 and TRBJ1-6; D is unclear. Sample: CD4+ T cells from blood, taken around 50 months after liver transplant. The CDR3 region is CASSLSASPLHF. In DNA form, the CDR3 reads TGTGCCAGCAGTTTATCAGCTTCACCCCTCCACTTT.